This T cell receptor (beta chain) was documented in a study of T cells in pancreatic ductal adenocarcinoma. V lost 7 bases to trimming and J lost 5 bases; unmatched junction nucleotides: 8. In germline, CDR1 is MNHEY, CDR2 SVGAGI. The CDR3 has 14 residues. Repertoires were generated with immunoSEQ multiplex PCR, while TCRdb's copy carries only in-frame clones and drops some. Of 85,000 to 120,000 clones in the sample, 90% to 95% are singletons; the top ten hold under 3.5%. Remarks on this clone: Antigen: not known.

Regarding the study as a whole: Compared with tumor, blood showed more total productive templates and about 8-fold more clonotypes. Mean clonality was about 0.11 in tumors and 0.07 to 0.075 in blood, not significantly different.

No neoadjuvant therapy was given to the selected pancreatic ductal adenocarcinoma patients before their surgery. The rearrangement joins TRBV6-5 to TRBJ2-7; TRBD2 matches at 10 bases. The receptor's source is a human donor with pancreatic ductal adenocarcinoma. The specimen sequenced was PBMCs. In nucleotides, the CDR3 is TGTGCCAGCAATCCTAGCGGGAGATTGGACGAGCAGTACTTC. It yields the protein CASNPSGRLDEQYF.